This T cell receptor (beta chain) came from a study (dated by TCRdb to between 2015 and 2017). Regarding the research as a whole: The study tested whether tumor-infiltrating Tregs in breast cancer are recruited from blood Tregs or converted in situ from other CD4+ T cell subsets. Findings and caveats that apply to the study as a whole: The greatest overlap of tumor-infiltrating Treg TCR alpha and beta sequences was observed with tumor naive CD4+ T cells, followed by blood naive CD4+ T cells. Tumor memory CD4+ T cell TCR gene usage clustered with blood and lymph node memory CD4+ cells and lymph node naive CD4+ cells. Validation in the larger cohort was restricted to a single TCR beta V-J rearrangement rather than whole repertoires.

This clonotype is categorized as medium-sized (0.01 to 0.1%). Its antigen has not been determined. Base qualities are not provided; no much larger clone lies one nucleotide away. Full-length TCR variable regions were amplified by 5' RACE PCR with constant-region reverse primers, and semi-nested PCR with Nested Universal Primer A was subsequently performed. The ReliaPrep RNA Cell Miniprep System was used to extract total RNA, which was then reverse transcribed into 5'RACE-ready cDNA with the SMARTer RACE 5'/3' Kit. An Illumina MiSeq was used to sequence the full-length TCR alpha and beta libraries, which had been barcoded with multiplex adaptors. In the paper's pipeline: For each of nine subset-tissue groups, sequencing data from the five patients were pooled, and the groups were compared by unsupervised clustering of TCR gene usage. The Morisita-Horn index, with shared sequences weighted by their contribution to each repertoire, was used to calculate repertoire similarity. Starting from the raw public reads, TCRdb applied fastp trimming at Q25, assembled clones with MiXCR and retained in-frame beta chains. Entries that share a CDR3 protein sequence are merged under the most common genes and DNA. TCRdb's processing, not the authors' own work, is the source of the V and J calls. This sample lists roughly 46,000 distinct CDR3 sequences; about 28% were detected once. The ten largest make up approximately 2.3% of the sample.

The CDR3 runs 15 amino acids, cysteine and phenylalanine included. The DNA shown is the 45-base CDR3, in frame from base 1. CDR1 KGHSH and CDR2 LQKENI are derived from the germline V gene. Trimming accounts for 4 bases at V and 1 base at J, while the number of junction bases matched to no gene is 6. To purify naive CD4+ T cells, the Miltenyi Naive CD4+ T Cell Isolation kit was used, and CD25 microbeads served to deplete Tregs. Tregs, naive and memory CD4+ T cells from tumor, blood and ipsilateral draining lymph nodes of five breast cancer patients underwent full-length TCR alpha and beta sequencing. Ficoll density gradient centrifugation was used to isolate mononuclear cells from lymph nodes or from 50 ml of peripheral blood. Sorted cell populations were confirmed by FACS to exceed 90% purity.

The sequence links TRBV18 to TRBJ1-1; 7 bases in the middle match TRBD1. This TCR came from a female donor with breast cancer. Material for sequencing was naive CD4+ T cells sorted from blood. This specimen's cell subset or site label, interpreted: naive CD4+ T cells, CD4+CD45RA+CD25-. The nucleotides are TGTGCCAGCTCACGGGAGTCAGGGGGGAACACTGAAGCTTTCTTT. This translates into CASSRESGGNTEAFF.